The 22 T cell receptor beta chains listed next were all sequenced from one sample in a study of cytotoxic CD8 clonotypes in ibrutinib-treated CLL. Repertoires were generated with immunoSEQ multiplex PCR, while TCRdb's copy carries only in-frame clones and drops some. The sample includes more than 50,000 clones, 57% seen only once; the top ten take roughly 14%. Sample: PBMCs, taken after 12 months of ibrutinib treatment. The receptors originated from a human donor with chronic lymphocytic leukemia.

In the case of this clone: At one of its ends the junction is not consistent with the germline gene, which may arise from a read error. The chain links TRBV7-7 to TRBJ2-1; TRBD1 or TRBD2 may be the D gene (6 bases each). The CDR3 is 14 amino acids. Germline V gene sequence: CDR1 SSHAT, CDR2 FNYEAQ (reference sequence). The DNA for the CDR3 is TGTGCCAGCACCTTAGGGGGGTTGGACAATGAGCAGTTCTTC. Its translation is CASTLGGLDNEQFF.

In nucleotides, the CDR3 is TGTGCCAGCAGTCGAAGCCCTTACGAGCAGTACTTC. It codes for CASSRSPYEQYF. The chain couples TRBV6-1 to TRBJ2-7, with D uncertain. This CDR3 comprises 12 residues. Trimming took off 5 bases at V and 4 bases at J, with 9 bases between the two ends. The V gene's germline CDR1 is MNHNS and CDR2 SASEGT.

The chain joins TRBV2 to TRBJ2-1; 14 bases are a match to TRBD2. The CDR3 runs to 16 residues. Trimming removed 6 bases from V and 8 bases from J; junction bases left unmatched: 9. Looked up from germline, CDR1 is SNHLY and CDR2 is FYNNEI. CDR3 sequence: CASREQTSGGADEQFF. The CDR3 coding sequence is TGTGCCAGCAGAGAGCAGACTAGCGGGGGGGCCGATGAGCAGTTCTTC.

This clone was recorded a few times. The V and J genes are TRBV9 and TRBJ2-7, with D possibly TRBD2 on 6 matching bases. The CDR3 consists of 15 residues. Trimming removed 6 bases from V and 7 bases from J, with 23 bases in between. The germline V gene has CDR1 SGDLS and CDR2 YYNGEE. The CDR3 loop reads CASTRSEGFRGEQYF. In DNA, the CDR3 is TGTGCCAGCACTCGCTCGGAGGGCTTTCGGGGGGAGCAGTACTTC.

This clone showed up just once. The chain couples TRBV7-9 to TRBJ2-3; the match to TRBD2 covers 11 bases. CDR1 and CDR2 (germline): SEHNR, FQNEAQ (reference sequence). This CDR3 contains 15 residues. The V gene end was trimmed by 4 bases and the J gene end by 7 bases; junction bases not matched to a gene: 7. The CDR3 DNA reads TGTGCCAGCAGCTGGGGACTAGCGGATACACATACGCAGTATTTT. The encoded protein is CASSWGLADTHTQYF.

The rearrangement joins TRBV11-1 to TRBJ2-1; no firm D call. Trimming removed 5 bases from V and 0 bases from J, with 14 bases in between. Germline CDR1 reads SGHAT; CDR2 reads FQDESV (reference sequence). This CDR3 is 16 amino acids long. The chain's CDR3 is CASSAMVRSSYNEQFF. The CDR3 coding sequence is TGTGCCAGCAGCGCCATGGTACGGAGCTCCTACAATGAGCAGTTCTTC.

This clone was counted a few times. The genes are TRBV5-1 and TRBJ2-1; perhaps TRBD1 as D (5 bases). The CDR3 loop spans 16 amino acids. The V end lost 1 base, the J end lost 0 bases, and 11 bases lay between the germline ends. CDR1 and CDR2 (germline): SGHRS, YFSETQ. CDR3 in amino acids: CASSLIVTGSYNEQFF. CDR3 DNA: TGCGCCAGCAGCTTGATTGTTACAGGCTCCTACAATGAGCAGTTCTTC.

This clone came up a few times. The rearrangement uses TRBV28 and TRBJ2-7, with D possibly being TRBD2 (5 bases). The germline gives CDR1 MDHEN, CDR2 SYDVKM. The CDR3 has 16 amino acids. Trimming took off 4 bases at V and 6 bases at J, with 22 bases between the two ends. The CDR3, as DNA: TGTGCCAGCAGTTCCCCCTATAGCGCCCTTTCAGGCGAGCAGTACTTC. Its translation is CASSSPYSALSGEQYF.

This sequence joins TRBV6-6 and TRBJ1-5, with D possibly being TRBD1 (6 bases). The CDR3 length is 14 residues. Trimming pared 0 bases from V and 9 bases from J, leaving 12 bases between. The V gene's germline CDR1 is MNHNY and CDR2 SVGAGI (reference sequence). The DNA of the CDR3 is TGTGCCAGCAGTTACTCCGGGGGCCGGAGGCCCCAGCATTTT. It is translated as CASSYSGGRRPQHF.

V usage is TRBV28 and J usage is TRBJ1-2; D remains ambiguous. CDR1 MDHEN and CDR2 SYDVKM come from the germline V gene. The germline V and J ends were trimmed by 7 bases and 6 bases, with 12 bases remaining between them. This CDR3 has 12 amino acids. The CDR3 nucleotides read TGTGCCAGCATCTCTCTTGGACATGGCTACACCTTC. It encodes CASISLGHGYTF.

The chain links TRBV19 to TRBJ2-7; D is unclear. In germline, CDR1 is LNHDA, CDR2 SQIVND (reference sequence). CDR3 length: 14 amino acids. Trimming removed 6 bases at V and 8 bases at J, with 20 bases between. The CDR3: CASRENSGSGKQYV. In DNA, the CDR3 is TGTGCCAGTAGGGAAAACTCCGGGTCAGGCAAGCAGTACGTC.

This clone has only a few counts. The rearrangement links TRBV7-2 to TRBJ1-4; TRBD1 agrees at 8 bases. Germline-derived CDR1 and CDR2 are SGHTA and FQGNSA. V trimming: 5 bases; J trimming: 5 bases; junction bases outside the gene matches: 4. The CDR3 has 14 residues. CDR3 nucleotides: TGTGCCAGCAGCCTACAGGGGGTCAATGAAAAACTGTTTTTT. Its protein product is CASSLQGVNEKLFF. The full variable domain, completed using reference TRBV7-2 and TRBJ1-4, is GAGVSQSPSNKVTEKGKDVELRCDPISGHTALYWYRQSLGQGLEFLIYFQGNSAPDKSGLPSDRFSAERTGGSVSTLTIQRTQQEDSAVYLCASSLQGVNEKLFFGSGTQLSVL.

This chain links TRBV7-8 with TRBJ2-5; 7 nucleotides agree with TRBD1. CDR1 is SGHVS and CDR2 is FQNEAQ in the germline V gene. The CDR3 covers 13 residues. With 4 bases clipped from V and 7 bases from J, the junction kept 6 bases outside the gene matches. CDR3 sequence: CASSYTDRRTQYF. The CDR3 bases are TGTGCCAGCAGCTACACGGACAGGCGGACCCAGTACTTC.

The genes are TRBV28 and TRBJ1-5, with D hard to call. Trimming removed 5 bases from V and 10 bases from J, with 12 bases in between. Germline assignment: CDR1 MDHEN and CDR2 SYDVKM. CDR3 size: 12 residues. The CDR3 spells CASSPPGTPQHF. The CDR3 DNA sequence: TGTGCCAGCAGTCCCCCGGGTACTCCCCAGCATTTT.

A few counts support this clone. The CDR3 is CASSIGRGGNEQFF. DNA for the CDR3: TGCGCCAGCAGCATTGGAAGGGGTGGGAATGAGCAGTTCTTC. The chain joins TRBV5-1 to TRBJ2-1, with D maybe TRBD1 (5 bases). V gave up 4 bases and J gave up 7 bases, with 15 bases separating them. CDR1 and CDR2 from the germline V gene are SGHRS and YFSETQ. The CDR3 totals 14 residues. Full variable domain (missing parts from reference TRBV5-1 and TRBJ2-1): KAGVTQTPRYLIKTRGQQVTLSCSPISGHRSVSWYQQTPGQGLQFLFEYFSETQRNKGNFPGRFSGRQFSNSRSEMNVSTLELGDSALYLCASSIGRGGNEQFFGPGTRLTVL.

The chain couples TRBV15 to TRBJ2-4, with D tentatively TRBD1 or TRBD2 (5 bases each). The CDR3 covers 14 residues. Germline assignment: CDR1 LNHNV and CDR2 YYDKDF (reference sequence). V lost 5 bases, J lost 6 bases, and 14 bases lay in between. CDR3 amino acids: CATSYGTLGNIQYF. For the CDR3, the DNA is TGTGCCACCAGCTACGGGACCTTAGGAAACATTCAGTACTTC.

The count of this clone is one. The J gene is TRBJ1-2, the V gene TRBV27, with D possibly being TRBD1 (6 bases). Between the trimmed V and J ends, which lost 7 bases and 0 bases, there was a span of 21 bases. Per the germline V gene, CDR1 is MNHEY and CDR2 is SMNVEV (reference sequence). The CDR3 loop spans 17 amino acids. CDR3 sequence reads: CASTAGRGGRANYGYTF. The CDR3 DNA sequence: TGTGCCAGCACCGCAGGGAGAGGGGGAAGGGCTAACTATGGCTACACCTTC.

The sample holds one count of this clone. The chain combines TRBV9 with TRBJ2-1, with a possible D match to TRBD2 (5 bases). Trimming shortened V by 1 base and J by 5 bases, and 10 bases separated the two germline ends. Germline CDR1 SGDLS, CDR2 YYNGEE. CDR3 size: 14 residues. The CDR3 sequence: CASSVSGWDNEQFF. The DNA for the CDR3 is TGTGCCAGCAGCGTATCGGGGTGGGACAATGAGCAGTTCTTC.

This clone was observed once. J is TRBJ2-1 and V is TRBV7-9; D possibly corresponds to TRBD2 (5 bases). V lost 1 base, J lost 4 bases, and 11 bases lay in between. The CDR3 runs 15 residues. Germline loops: CDR1 SEHNR, CDR2 FQNEAQ (reference sequence). The CDR3 DNA is TGTGCCAGCAGCTTAGATCCGGGCGGGTACAATGAGCAGTTCTTC. Translated, it gives CASSLDPGGYNEQFF.

The chain is built from TRBV5-6 and TRBJ2-4, with a tentative D call TRBD2 (5 bases). V was shortened by 0 bases and J by 1 base, with 8 bases between the two germline ends. The CDR3 totals 15 residues. Germline CDR1 and CDR2: SGHDT and YYEEEE. CDR3 protein: CASSLEWRAKNIQYF. CDR3 DNA: TGTGCCAGCAGCTTGGAGTGGAGGGCCAAAAACATTCAGTACTTC.

V usage is TRBV5-5 and J usage is TRBJ2-2; 7 bases fit TRBD1. Germline CDR1 SGHKS, CDR2 YYEKEE (reference sequence). V shed 4 bases, J shed 3 bases, and the junction held 9 bases outside the gene matches. The CDR3 contains 16 residues. In DNA, the CDR3 is TGTGCCAGCAGCCGGGTTGGGGGACAGCACACCGGGGAGCTGTTTTTT. This gives the protein CASSRVGGQHTGELFF.

The chain uses TRBV11-1 and TRBJ1-2, with a tentative D call TRBD1 (6 bases). Trimming stripped 5 bases from V and 8 bases from J, with 24 bases between. The CDR3 runs to 16 residues. CDR1 and CDR2 (germline): SGHAT, FQDESV (reference sequence). The CDR3 here is CASSPNWGADVEGYTF. In DNA, the CDR3 is TGTGCCAGCAGCCCAAATTGGGGGGCTGACGTCGAGGGCTACACCTTC. Looking up the rest from reference TRBV11-1 and TRBJ1-2 gives the full variable domain: EAEVAQSPRYKITEKSQAVAFWCDPISGHATLYWYRQILGQGPELLVQFQDESVVDDSQLPKDRFSAERLKGVDSTLKIQPAELGDSAMYLCASSPNWGADVEGYTFGSGTRLTVV.